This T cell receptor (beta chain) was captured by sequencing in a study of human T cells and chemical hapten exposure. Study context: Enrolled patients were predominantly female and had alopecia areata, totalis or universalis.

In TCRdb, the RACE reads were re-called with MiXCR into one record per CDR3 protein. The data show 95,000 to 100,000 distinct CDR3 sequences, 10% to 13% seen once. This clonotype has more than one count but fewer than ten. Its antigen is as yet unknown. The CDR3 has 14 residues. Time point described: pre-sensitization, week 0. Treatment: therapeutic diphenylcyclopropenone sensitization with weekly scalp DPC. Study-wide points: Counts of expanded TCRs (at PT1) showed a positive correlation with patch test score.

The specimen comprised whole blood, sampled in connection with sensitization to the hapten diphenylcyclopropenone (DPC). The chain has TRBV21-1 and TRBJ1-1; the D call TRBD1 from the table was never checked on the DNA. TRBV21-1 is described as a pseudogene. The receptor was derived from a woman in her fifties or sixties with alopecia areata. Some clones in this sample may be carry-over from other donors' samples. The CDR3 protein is CASSKGRGHTEAFF. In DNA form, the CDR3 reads TGTGCCAGCAGCAAGGGGCGAGGGCACACTGAAGCTTTCTTT.